This T cell receptor beta chain derives from a study of T cell responses to AZD1222 COVID-19 vaccine (dated by TCRdb to the early 2020s). For the study in its entirety: AZD1222 recipients given second doses at about 4 weeks or at about 12 weeks were pooled, since spike-specific TCR depth and breadth were not found to differ between the two schedules. Trial participants were enrolled by age into 18-55, 56-69 and 70-plus year subgroups, with roughly 150, 30 and 60 TCR-sequenced participants respectively. A total of just over 230 trial participants underwent TCR sequencing, of whom around 200 received two doses of AZD1222 and about 25 received two doses of the MenACWY control vaccine.

The CDR3 regions of human TCRbeta chains were analyzed by immunosequencing. The authors processed their data as follows. TCRs in the repertoires were compared against a reference library of SARS-CoV-2-specific TCRs that had been generated with the MIRA antigen-specificity platform. Breadth was defined as the fraction of unique TCRs that were SARS-CoV-2-associated. Depth was defined as the fraction of total T cells that were SARS-CoV-2-associated. Each spike-specific TCR was assigned to its reactive spike region and to a CD4 or CD8 class using the MIRA data. Log10-transformed breadth and depth values were compared by one-way ANOVA with Sidak's multiple comparisons tests. Held by TCRdb, this immuneACCESS table contains in-frame sequences only and omits some clones. Under half of the omission traces to an unresolved V gene where checked; the cause of the rest is unknown. V and J calls and clone size are as listed in that table; D and trimming were resolved from the DNA. This sample comprises more than 95,000 clones, over 75% of them detected only once. The ten largest make up roughly 20% of the sample.

The germline V gene encodes CDR1 KGHDR and CDR2 SFDVKD. The cysteine opens and the phenylalanine closes a CDR3 of 14 amino acids. The only DNA kept is the CDR3, 42 bases in frame from the first base. Trimming takes 9 bases off V and 3 bases off J; junction bases not matched to a gene: 6. Interpreted using the paper, the time point label stands for: baseline before first vaccination. Samples from vaccinated people were obtained from the UK trials COV001 and COV002, which included a single-blind randomized controlled phase 2/3 trial of AZD1222 (ChAdOx1 nCoV-19) in healthy adults. Trial participant PBMC samples were collected at day 0 and day 28 after the second dose for TCRbeta chain sequencing. Study-wide findings and limitations: The 56-69-year group was small, and its depth increase did not reach significance, likely because of low power. Reportedly, almost half of the unique spike-specific TCRs recognized epitopes lying outside the regions that are mutated in the B.1.351 and B.1.1.7 variants. The whole spike protein was spanned by vaccine-associated CD4 TCRs, and dominant responses were seen in regions 160-218 and 743-854. Only a handful of AZD1222 recipients were SARS-CoV-2 seropositive at baseline, limiting conclusions about previously exposed vaccinees. A significant rise in spike-specific TCR breadth and depth was observed after two AZD1222 doses relative to day 0 and relative to MenACWY recipients. Because no day 14 peak-response samples were available, the repertoires could be characterized only after the peak T cell response. Most participants were white British and females outnumbered males, and the authors suggested that clonal diversity may have been underestimated.

As regards this clone: Its binding antigen is unknown. No base quality information exists; no much larger clone differs at one position.

The V and J segments used are TRBV24-1 and TRBJ2-2, and TRBD2 matches 7 of the central bases. The origin of this receptor is an adult in good health. Sequences were derived from peripheral blood, sampled on day 0 of AZD1222 vaccination. The CDR3 sequence is CATGRGFDTGELFF. The nucleotides are TGTGCCACCGGGAGGGGCTTCGACACCGGGGAGCTGTTTTTT.